These T cell receptor beta chains were read from a single sample in a study of CD8+ T cells in alopecia areata. Clones were read by immunoSEQ multiplex PCR, and TCRdb kept only the in-frame ones, dropping some. Of some 170,000 clones in the sample, about 70% were seen once. Specimen: CD8+ T cells sorted from blood, collected at week 0. The source of these receptors is a human donor with alopecia areata. CDR3s include the opening cysteine and the closing phenylalanine or tryptophan. The D gene is left open where the match is weak. Rows may omit the clone size; those that give it use once, few, many or a size class.

>.|TRBJ2-2|TRBV5-1|.|16
CASRKTGTANTGELFF
TGCGCCAGCAGAAAGACAGGGACTGCGAACACCGGGGAGCTGTTTTTT
>TRBD1|TRBJ2-3|TRBV27|.|16
CASSLRGQRHTDTQYF
TGTGCCAGCAGTTTAAGGGGGCAGAGGCACACAGATACGCAGTATTTT
>.|TRBJ1-2|TRBV15|.|17
CATSFILGSGAAYGYTF
TGTGCCACCAGTTTCATCTTGGGTTCAGGGGCAGCCTATGGCTACACCTTC
>.|TRBJ2-2|TRBV2|.|14
CASSMQQLTGELFF
TGTGCCAGCAGTATGCAACAGCTTACCGGGGAGCTGTTTTTT
>TRBD2|TRBJ2-2|TRBV13|.|18
CASSLGLIAGEYTGELFF
TGTGCCAGCAGCTTAGGCCTAATCGCGGGGGAGTACACCGGGGAGCTGTTTTTT
>.|TRBJ2-7|TRBV13|.|16
CASSLGLVESVYEQYF
TGTGCCAGCAGCTTAGGCCTAGTGGAGTCAGTCTACGAGCAGTACTTC
>TRBD1|TRBJ1-2|TRBV15|.|16
CATSSRRKRTGGGYTF
TGTGCCACCAGCAGCAGACGGAAACGGACAGGGGGTGGCTACACCTTC
>.|TRBJ1-2|TRBV27|few|12
CASRTAADGYTF
TGTGCCAGCAGGACAGCTGCGGATGGCTACACCTTC
>.|TRBJ2-5|TRBV25-1|.|12
CASSSPSRTQYF
TGTGCCAGCAGTAGCCCTTCGAGGACCCAGTACTTC
>.|TRBJ2-7|TRBV6-1|.|13
CASSEQGSPEQYF
TGTGCCAGCAGTGAGCAAGGGTCCCCCGAGCAGTACTTC
>.|TRBJ1-1|TRBV30|.|13
CAWSSTGNTEAFF
TGTGCCTGGAGTTCCACCGGGAACACTGAAGCTTTCTTT
>.|TRBJ2-3|TRBV6-1|.|15
CASSEGVRFTDTQYF
TGTGCCAGCAGTGAAGGGGTGCGATTCACAGATACGCAGTATTTT
>TRBD1|TRBJ1-5|TRBV9|.|14
CASSVGGGSQPQHF
TGTGCCAGCAGCGTAGGAGGGGGCAGTCAGCCCCAGCATTTT
>TRBD1|TRBJ2-5|TRBV29-1|once|15
CSVGGQVRVQETQYF
TGCAGCGTGGGGGGACAGGTTAGAGTCCAAGAGACCCAGTACTTC
>.|TRBJ1-1|TRBV2|few|11
CASRGRNEAFF
TGTGCCAGCAGGGGACGAAATGAAGCTTTCTTT
>.|TRBJ1-4|TRBV30|.|16
CAWSERWTGADEKLFF
TGTGCCTGGAGTGAACGGTGGACGGGAGCAGATGAAAAACTGTTTTTT
>.|TRBJ1-2|TRBV11-2|.|12
CASSDGNYGYTF
TGTGCCAGCAGCGACGGAAACTATGGCTACACCTTC
>TRBD2|TRBJ2-7|TRBV5-6|.|16
CASSFLAGPSSYEQYF
TGTGCCAGCAGCTTTTTAGCGGGACCCAGCTCCTACGAGCAGTACTTC
>.|TRBJ1-5|TRBV15|.|13
CATSRPGGQPQHF
TGTGCCACCAGCAGGCCCGGGGGTCAGCCCCAGCATTTT